The rows below give T cell receptor beta chains drawn from one sample of a study of shared clonotypes between healthy human individuals. Produced via immunoSEQ multiplex PCR; TCRdb's table is partial and in-frame only. The table lists about 2 million clones, 85% to 95% of them singletons. Sequencing input: naive CD8+ T cells sorted from blood. All receptors come from a young man in good health. Each CDR3 is given with its conserved first and last residue. D genes are given only for firm matches. Size tells how often a clone was seen (once, few, many) or the class of an expanded clone, and some rows leave it out.

D: .; J: TRBJ2-2; V: TRBV19; size: .; DNA: TGTGCCAGTACCCTGAACGGGGAGCTGTTTTTT; CDR3: CASTLNGELFF
D: .; J: TRBJ2-3; V: TRBV14; size: .; DNA: TGTGCCAGCAGCCAAGGGTGGGCTAGCACAGATACGCAGTATTTT; CDR3: CASSQGWASTDTQYF
D: .; J: TRBJ2-7; V: TRBV14; size: .; DNA: TGTGCCAGCAGCCAAGCTGCGGGTTCCTCCTACGAGCAGTACTTC; CDR3: CASSQAAGSSYEQYF
D: TRBD1; J: TRBJ2-2; V: TRBV6-1; size: .; DNA: TGTGCCAGCAGTTTGACAGGGACGAACACCGGGGAGCTGTTTTTT; CDR3: CASSLTGTNTGELFF
D: .; J: TRBJ2-7; V: TRBV19; size: .; DNA: TGTGCCAGTAGCCCAAATCCCCTAAGGGAGCAGTACTTC; CDR3: CASSPNPLREQYF
D: TRBD2; J: TRBJ2-7; V: TRBV27; size: .; DNA: TGTGCCAGCAGTTTATCGACTAGCGGGGGTTACGAGCAGTACTTC; CDR3: CASSLSTSGGYEQYF
D: .; J: TRBJ1-6; V: TRBV7-9; size: .; DNA: TGTGCCAGCAGCCTCTGGTCTTCTAGCTCCTATAATTCACCCCTCCACTTT; CDR3: CASSLWSSSSYNSPLHF
D: .; J: TRBJ2-1; V: TRBV30; size: once; DNA: TGTGCCTGGAGTGAAGGTAATGAGCAGTTCTTC; CDR3: CAWSEGNEQFF
D: .; J: TRBJ1-2; V: TRBV5-4; size: .; DNA: TGTGCCAGCAGCTTGGATATTGGGGGGGCGCGGGGCTACACCTTC; CDR3: CASSLDIGGARGYTF
D: .; J: TRBJ1-4; V: TRBV6-5; size: .; DNA: TGTGCCAGCAGCTCAGTATCAACTAATGAAAAACTGTTTTTT; CDR3: CASSSVSTNEKLFF
D: TRBD1; J: TRBJ1-4; V: TRBV6-6; size: .; DNA: TGTGCCAGCAGTCAGCTACAGGGGGCCGGGGAAAAACTGTTTTTT; CDR3: CASSQLQGAGEKLFF